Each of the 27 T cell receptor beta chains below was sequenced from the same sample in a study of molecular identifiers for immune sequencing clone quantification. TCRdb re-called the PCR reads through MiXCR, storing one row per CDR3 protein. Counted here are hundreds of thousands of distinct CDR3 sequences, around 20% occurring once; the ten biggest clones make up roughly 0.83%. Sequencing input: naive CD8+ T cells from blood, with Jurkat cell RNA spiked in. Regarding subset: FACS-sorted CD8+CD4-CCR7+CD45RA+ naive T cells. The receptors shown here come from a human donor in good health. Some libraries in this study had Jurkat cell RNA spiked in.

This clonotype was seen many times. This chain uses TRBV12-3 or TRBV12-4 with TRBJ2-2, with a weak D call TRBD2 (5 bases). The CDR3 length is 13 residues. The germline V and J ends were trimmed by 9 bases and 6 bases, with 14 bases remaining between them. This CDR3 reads CASTQEVAGELFF. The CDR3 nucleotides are TGTGCCAGTACGCAGGAGGTAGCCGGGGAGCTGTTTTTT.

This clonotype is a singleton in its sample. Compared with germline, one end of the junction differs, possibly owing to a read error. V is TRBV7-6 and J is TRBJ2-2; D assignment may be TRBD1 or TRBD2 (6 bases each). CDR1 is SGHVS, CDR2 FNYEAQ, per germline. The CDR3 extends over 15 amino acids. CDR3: CAGSLFGGDTGELFF. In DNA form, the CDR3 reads TGTGCCGGCAGCTTATTCGGGGGCGACACCGGGGAGCTGTTTTTT.

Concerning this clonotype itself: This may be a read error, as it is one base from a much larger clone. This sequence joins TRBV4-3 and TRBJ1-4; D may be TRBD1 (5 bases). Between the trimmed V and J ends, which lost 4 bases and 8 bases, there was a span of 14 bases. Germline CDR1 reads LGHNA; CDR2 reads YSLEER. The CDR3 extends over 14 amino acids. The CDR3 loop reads CASSPIVGEEKLFF. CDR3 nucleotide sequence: TGCGCCAGCAGCCCCATTGTAGGGGAAGAAAAACTGTTTTTT.

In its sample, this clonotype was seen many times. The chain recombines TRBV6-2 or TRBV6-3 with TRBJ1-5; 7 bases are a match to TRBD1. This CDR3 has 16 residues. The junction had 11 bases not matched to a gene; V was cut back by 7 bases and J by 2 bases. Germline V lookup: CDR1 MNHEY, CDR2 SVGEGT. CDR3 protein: CASNQRQGLGNQPQHF. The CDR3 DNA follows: TGTGCCAGCAACCAAAGACAGGGCTTAGGCAATCAGCCCCAGCATTTT.

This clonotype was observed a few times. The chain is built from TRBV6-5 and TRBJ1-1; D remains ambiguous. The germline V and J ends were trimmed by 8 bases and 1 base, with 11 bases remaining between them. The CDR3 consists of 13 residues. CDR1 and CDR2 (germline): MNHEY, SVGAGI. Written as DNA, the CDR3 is TGTGCCAGCGGGCCCCCTTCGAACACTGAAGCTTTCTTT. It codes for CASGPPSNTEAFF.

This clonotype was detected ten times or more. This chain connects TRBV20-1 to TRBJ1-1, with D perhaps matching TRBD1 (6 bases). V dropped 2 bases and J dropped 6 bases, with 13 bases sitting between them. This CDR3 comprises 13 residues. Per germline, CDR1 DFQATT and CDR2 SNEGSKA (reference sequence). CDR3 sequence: CSARPPDSPEAFF. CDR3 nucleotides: TGCAGTGCTAGACCCCCGGACAGCCCTGAAGCTTTCTTT.

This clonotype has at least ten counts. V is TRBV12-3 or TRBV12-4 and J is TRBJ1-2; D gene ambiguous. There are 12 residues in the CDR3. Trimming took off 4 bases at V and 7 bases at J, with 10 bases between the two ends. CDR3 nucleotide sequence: TGTGCCAGCAGTTCTTGGTTGGCTGGCTACACCTTC. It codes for CASSSWLAGYTF.

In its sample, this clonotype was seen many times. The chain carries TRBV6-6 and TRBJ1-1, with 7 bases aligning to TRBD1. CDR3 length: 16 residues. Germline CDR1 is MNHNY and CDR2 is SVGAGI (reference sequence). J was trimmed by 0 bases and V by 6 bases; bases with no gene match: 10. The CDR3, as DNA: TGTGCCAGCAGGGGGACAGAAATACACATGAACACTGAAGCTTTCTTT. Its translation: CASRGTEIHMNTEAFF.

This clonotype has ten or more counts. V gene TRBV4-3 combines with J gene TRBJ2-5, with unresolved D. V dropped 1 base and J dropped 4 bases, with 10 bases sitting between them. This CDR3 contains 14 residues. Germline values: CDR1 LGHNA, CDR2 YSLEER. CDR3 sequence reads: CASSQGLRLETQYF. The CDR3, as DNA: TGCGCCAGCAGCCAAGGACTTCGACTAGAGACCCAGTACTTC.

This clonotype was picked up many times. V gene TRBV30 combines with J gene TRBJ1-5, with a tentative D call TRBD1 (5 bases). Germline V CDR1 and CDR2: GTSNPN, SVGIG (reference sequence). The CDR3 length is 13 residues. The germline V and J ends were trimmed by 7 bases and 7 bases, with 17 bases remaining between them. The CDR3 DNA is TGTGCCTTCTCCTGGCAGGGCGGCCAGCCCCAGCATTTT. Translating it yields CAFSWQGGQPQHF. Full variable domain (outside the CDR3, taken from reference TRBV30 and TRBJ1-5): SQTIHQWPATLVQPVGSPLSLECTVEGTSNPNLYWYRQAAGRGLQLLFYSVGIGQISSEVPQNLSASRPQDRQFILSSKKLLLSDSGFYLCAFSWQGGQPQHFGDGTRLSIL.

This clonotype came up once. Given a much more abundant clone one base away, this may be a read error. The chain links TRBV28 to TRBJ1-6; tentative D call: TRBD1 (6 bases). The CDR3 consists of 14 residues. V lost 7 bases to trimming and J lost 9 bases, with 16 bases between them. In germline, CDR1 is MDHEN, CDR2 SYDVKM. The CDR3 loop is CASTTQGSSSPLHF. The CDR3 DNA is TGTGCCAGCACCACTCAGGGGAGTAGTTCACCCCTCCACTTT.

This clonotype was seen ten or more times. The CDR3 sequence: CASSASGDSYNEQFF. CDR3 DNA: TGTGCCAGCAGCGCGAGCGGGGACTCCTACAATGAGCAGTTCTTC. The gene calls are TRBV7-6 and TRBJ2-1, with 7 nucleotides matching TRBD2. Germline CDR1 SGHVS, CDR2 FNYEAQ. The CDR3 extends over 15 amino acids. V shed 5 bases and J 0 bases; nucleotides not matched to a gene: 4. Full variable domain (missing parts from reference TRBV7-6 and TRBJ2-1): GAGVSQSPRYKVTKRGQDVALRCDPISGHVSLYWYRQALGQGPEFLTYFNYEAQQDKSGLPNDRFSAERPEGSISTLTIQRTEQRDSAMYRCASSASGDSYNEQFFGPGTRLTVL.

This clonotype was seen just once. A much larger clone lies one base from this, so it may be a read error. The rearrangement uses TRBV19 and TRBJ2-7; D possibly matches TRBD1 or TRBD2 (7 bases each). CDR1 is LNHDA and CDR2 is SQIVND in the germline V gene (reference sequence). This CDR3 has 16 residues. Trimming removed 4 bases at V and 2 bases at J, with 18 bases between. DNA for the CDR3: TGTGCCAGTAGTACACATCAGGGGGAGGGCGCCTACGAGCAGTACTTC. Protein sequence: CASSTHQGEGAYEQYF.

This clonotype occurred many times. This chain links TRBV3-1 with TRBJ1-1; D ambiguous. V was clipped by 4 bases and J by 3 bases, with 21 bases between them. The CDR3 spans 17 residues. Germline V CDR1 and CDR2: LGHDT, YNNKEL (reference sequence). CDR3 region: CASSRSPISVRHTEAFF. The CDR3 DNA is TGTGCCAGCAGCCGCTCCCCTATAAGTGTGAGGCACACTGAAGCTTTCTTT.

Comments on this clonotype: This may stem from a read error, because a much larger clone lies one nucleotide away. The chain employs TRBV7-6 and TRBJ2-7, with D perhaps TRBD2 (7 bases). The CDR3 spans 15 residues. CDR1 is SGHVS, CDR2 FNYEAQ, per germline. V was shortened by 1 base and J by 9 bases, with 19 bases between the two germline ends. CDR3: CASSLDRGARHGQYF. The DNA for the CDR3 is TGTGCCAGCAGCTTAGATCGGGGGGCGCGGCACGGGCAGTACTTC.

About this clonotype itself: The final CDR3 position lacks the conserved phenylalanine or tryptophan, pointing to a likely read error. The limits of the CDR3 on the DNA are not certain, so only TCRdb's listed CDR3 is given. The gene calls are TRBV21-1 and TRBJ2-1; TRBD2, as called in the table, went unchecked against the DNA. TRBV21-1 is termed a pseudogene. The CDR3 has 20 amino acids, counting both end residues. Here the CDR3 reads CASSKRVKPRPKLSYNEQFS.

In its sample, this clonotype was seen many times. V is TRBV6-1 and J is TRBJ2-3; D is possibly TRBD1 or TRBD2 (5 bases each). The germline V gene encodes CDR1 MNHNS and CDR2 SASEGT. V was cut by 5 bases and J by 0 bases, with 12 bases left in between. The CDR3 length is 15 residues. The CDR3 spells CASSTGTISTDTQYF. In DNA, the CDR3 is TGTGCCAGCAGTACCGGGACCATTAGCACAGATACGCAGTATTTT.

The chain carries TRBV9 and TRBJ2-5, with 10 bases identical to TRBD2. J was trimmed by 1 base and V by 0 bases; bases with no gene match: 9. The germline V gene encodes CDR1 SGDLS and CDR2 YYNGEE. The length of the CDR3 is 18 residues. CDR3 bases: TGTGCCAGCAGCGTAGGAGGCTTACTAGCGGGATTCCAAGAGACCCAGTACTTC. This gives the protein CASSVGGLLAGFQETQYF.

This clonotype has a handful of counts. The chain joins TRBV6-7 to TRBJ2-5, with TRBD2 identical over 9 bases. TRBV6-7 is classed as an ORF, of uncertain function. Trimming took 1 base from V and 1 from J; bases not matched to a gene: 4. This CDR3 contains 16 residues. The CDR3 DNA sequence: TGTGCCAGCAGTTACTGGGCTAGCGGGGCCCAAGAGACCCAGTACTTC. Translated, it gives CASSYWASGAQETQYF.

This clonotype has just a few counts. This chain's CDR3 is CASSQGTSGFYEQYF. The CDR3 DNA follows: TGTGCCAGCAGCCAAGGGACTAGCGGGTTCTACGAGCAGTACTTC. The gene calls are TRBV4-2 and TRBJ2-7; 11 bases fit TRBD2. The germline CDR1 and CDR2 sequences are LGHNA and YNFKEQ. Trimming cost V 1 base and J 3 bases; bases outside gene matches: 2. CDR3 length: 15 amino acids.

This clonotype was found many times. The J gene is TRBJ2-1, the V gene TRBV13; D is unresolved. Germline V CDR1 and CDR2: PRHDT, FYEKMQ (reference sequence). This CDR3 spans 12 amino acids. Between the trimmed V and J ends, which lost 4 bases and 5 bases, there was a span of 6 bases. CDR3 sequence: CASSSHDNEQFF. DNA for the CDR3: TGTGCCAGCAGCTCCCATGACAATGAGCAGTTCTTC.

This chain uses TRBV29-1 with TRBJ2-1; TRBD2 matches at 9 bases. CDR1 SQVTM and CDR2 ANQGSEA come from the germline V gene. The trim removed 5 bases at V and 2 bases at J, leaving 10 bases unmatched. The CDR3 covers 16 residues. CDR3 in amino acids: CSVPRKEREAYNEQFF. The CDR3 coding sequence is TGCAGCGTTCCGCGAAAAGAGCGGGAGGCCTACAATGAGCAGTTCTTC.

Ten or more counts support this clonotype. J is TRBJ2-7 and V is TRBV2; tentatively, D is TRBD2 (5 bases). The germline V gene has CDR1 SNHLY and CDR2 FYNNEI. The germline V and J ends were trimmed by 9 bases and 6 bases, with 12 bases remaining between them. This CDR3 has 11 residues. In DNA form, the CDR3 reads TGTGCCAGTCGGAGGTGGGGCGAGCAGTACTTC. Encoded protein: CASRRWGEQYF.

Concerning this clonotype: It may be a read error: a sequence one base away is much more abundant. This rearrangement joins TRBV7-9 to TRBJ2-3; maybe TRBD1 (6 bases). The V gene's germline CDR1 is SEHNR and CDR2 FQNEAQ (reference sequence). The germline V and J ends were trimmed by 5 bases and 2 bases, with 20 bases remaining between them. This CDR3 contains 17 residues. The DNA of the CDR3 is TGTGCCAGCAGCAGCACAGTGACAGGTGATGACACAGATACGCAGTATTTT. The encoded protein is CASSSTVTGDDTDTQYF.

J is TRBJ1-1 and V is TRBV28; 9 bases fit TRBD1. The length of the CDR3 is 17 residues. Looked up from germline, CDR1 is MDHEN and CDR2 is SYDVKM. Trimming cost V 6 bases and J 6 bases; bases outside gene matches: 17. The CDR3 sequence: CASRGDRAEVFSAEAFF. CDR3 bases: TGTGCCAGCAGGGGGGACAGGGCGGAGGTATTTAGCGCTGAAGCTTTCTTT.

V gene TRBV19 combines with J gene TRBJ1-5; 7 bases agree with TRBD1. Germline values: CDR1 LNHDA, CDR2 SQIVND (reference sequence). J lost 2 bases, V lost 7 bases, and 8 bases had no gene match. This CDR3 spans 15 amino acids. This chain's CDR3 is CASIWTGGGNQPQHF. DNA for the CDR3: TGTGCCAGTATTTGGACAGGCGGCGGCAATCAGCCCCAGCATTTT.

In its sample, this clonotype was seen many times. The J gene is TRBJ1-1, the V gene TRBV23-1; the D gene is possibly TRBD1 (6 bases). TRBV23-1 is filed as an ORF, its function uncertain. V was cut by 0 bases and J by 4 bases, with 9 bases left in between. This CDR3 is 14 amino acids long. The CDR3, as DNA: TGCGCCAGCAGTCAATCGTTAGGGGGCACTGAAGCTTTCTTT. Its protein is CASSQSLGGTEAFF.